This T cell receptor beta chain was sequenced during a study of T cell repertoires in cytomegalovirus infection. General study points: Within the response measured ex vivo, HLA-C-restricted CMV-specific TCR beta clonotypes were dominant.

Germline loops: CDR1 SGHVS, CDR2 FNYEAQ. This CDR3 comprises 11 residues. Trimming removed 8 bases from V and 10 bases from J; junction bases left unmatched: 5. TCRdb itself ran the reads through MiXCR, one entry per CDR3 protein. This repertoire shows 900,000 to 950,000 distinct CDR3 sequences, roughly 30% found once; its top ten account for 13%. The sample holds a few counts of this clonotype. What it recognizes is unknown. The chain carries TRBV7-6 and TRBJ2-1; the match to TRBD1 covers 7 bases. This specimen consisted of cultured CD8+ T cells from PBMCs, obtained from culture after CMV antigen stimulation. This TCR came from a human donor in good health (CMV status not recorded). Some clones in this sample may be carry-over from other donors' samples. The DNA for the CDR3 is TGTGCCAGCGCCGTACAGGGGGAGCAGTTCTTC. Translation: CASAVQGEQFF.